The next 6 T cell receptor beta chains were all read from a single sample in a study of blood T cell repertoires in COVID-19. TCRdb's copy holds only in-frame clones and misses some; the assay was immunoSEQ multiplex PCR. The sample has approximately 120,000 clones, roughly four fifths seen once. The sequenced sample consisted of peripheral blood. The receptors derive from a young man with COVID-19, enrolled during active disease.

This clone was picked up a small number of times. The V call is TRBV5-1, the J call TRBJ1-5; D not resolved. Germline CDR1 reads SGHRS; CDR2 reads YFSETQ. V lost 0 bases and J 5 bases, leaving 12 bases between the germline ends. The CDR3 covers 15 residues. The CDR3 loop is CASSLVGREDQPQHF. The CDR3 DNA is TGCGCCAGCAGCTTGGTGGGTAGGGAGGATCAGCCCCAGCATTTT.

The CDR3, as DNA: TGTGCCAGCTCACCAGTCGCCCTGACAGGGGCGCTATCCTATAATTCACCCCTCCACTTT. Translated, it gives CASSPVALTGALSYNSPLHF. The chain couples TRBV18 to TRBJ1-6; 8 nucleotides match TRBD1. Germline-derived CDR1 and CDR2 are KGHSH and LQKENI. The V gene end was trimmed by 2 bases and the J gene end by 1 base; junction bases not matched to a gene: 13. The CDR3 loop spans 20 amino acids.

CDR3 nucleotides: TGCGCCAGCAGCTTTGGGGGGGCGTCCCACTATGGCTACACCTTC. Protein sequence: CASSFGGASHYGYTF. The rearrangement links TRBV5-1 to TRBJ1-2; TRBD1 is a possible D gene (6 bases). The CDR3 totals 15 residues. Germline values: CDR1 SGHRS, CDR2 YFSETQ. V lost 2 bases and J 3 bases, leaving 14 bases between the germline ends.

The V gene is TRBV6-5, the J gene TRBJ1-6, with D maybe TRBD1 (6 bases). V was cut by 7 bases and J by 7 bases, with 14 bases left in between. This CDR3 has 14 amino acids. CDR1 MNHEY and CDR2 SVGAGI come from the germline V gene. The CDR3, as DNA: TGTGCCAGCACCTTTGGACAGTGGAATTCACCCCTCCACTTT. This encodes CASTFGQWNSPLHF.

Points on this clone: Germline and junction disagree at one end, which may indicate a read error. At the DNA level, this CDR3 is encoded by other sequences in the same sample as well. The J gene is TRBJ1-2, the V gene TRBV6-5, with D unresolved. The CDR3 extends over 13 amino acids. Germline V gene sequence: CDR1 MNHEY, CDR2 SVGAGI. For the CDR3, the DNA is TGTGCCAGCAGTTACTCGCGGTTGTATGGGTACACCTTC. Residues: CASSYSRLYGYTF.

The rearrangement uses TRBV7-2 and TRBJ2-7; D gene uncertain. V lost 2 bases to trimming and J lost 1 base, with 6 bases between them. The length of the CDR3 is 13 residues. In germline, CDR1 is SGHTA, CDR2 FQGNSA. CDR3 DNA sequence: TGTGCCAGCAGCTTATCAGAATCCTACGAGCAGTACTTC. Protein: CASSLSESYEQYF.